This is a list of T cell receptor beta chains from one sample in a study of CD8 T cells in ankylosing spondylitis. MiXCR, run by TCRdb on the 5' RACE reads, gives a single entry per CDR3 protein. Counted here are nearly 350,000 distinct CDR3 sequences, about 15% occurring once; the ten biggest clones make up around 1%. The sample was blood, either unsorted or a sorted T cell fraction (not recorded which). The source of these receptors is a male donor with ankylosing spondylitis or in good health (not recorded which). Each CDR3 is given with its conserved first and last residue. Each record gives: clone size, V gene, J gene, CDR3 protein. A row's size may be missing; if present it is once, few, many or a size class.

abundance: few; v_gene: TRBV30; j_gene: TRBJ2-1; CDR3aa: CAWSVLSLDNEQFF
abundance: many; v_gene: TRBV5-1; j_gene: TRBJ2-3; CDR3aa: CASSHTMTGRVDTQYF
abundance: many; v_gene: TRBV12-3/TRBV12-4; j_gene: TRBJ1-1; CDR3aa: CASSAGQGGEAFF
abundance: many; v_gene: TRBV5-1; j_gene: TRBJ1-1; CDR3aa: CASRPGEDTEAFF
abundance: .; v_gene: TRBV5-4; j_gene: TRBJ2-1; CDR3aa: CASSLALAGVGEQFF
abundance: few; v_gene: TRBV30; j_gene: TRBJ2-2; CDR3aa: CAWQGTGELFF
abundance: few; v_gene: TRBV5-1; j_gene: TRBJ2-7; CDR3aa: CASRQYRGPYEQYF
abundance: few; v_gene: TRBV2; j_gene: TRBJ2-7; CDR3aa: CASSFRGRNEQYF
abundance: .; v_gene: TRBV11-2; j_gene: TRBJ2-7; CDR3aa: CASSRGDGCSDEQYF
abundance: few; v_gene: TRBV19; j_gene: TRBJ2-7; CDR3aa: CASSTTWTSGNYEQYF
abundance: few; v_gene: TRBV10-3; j_gene: TRBJ2-7; CDR3aa: CAISEDSSSYEQYF
abundance: medium-sized; v_gene: TRBV12-3/TRBV12-4; j_gene: TRBJ2-5; CDR3aa: CASGLWTGQGQETQYF
abundance: many; v_gene: TRBV28; j_gene: TRBJ2-7; CDR3aa: CASSLSPGLGALSYEQYF
abundance: .; v_gene: TRBV3-1; j_gene: TRBJ1-5; CDR3aa: CASSPDRGRGQPQHF
abundance: medium-sized; v_gene: TRBV12-3/TRBV12-4; j_gene: TRBJ2-7; CDR3aa: CASSLLDRRSYEQYF
abundance: few; v_gene: TRBV2; j_gene: TRBJ2-7; CDR3aa: CASSRTSFEQYF
abundance: few; v_gene: TRBV19; j_gene: TRBJ1-2; CDR3aa: CASGGRGGYGYTF
abundance: .; v_gene: TRBV5-1; j_gene: TRBJ1-2; CDR3aa: CASSLGWTGLYGYTF
abundance: .; v_gene: TRBV12-3/TRBV12-4; j_gene: TRBJ1-1; CDR3aa: CASTLRGQGVGAEAFF
abundance: few; v_gene: TRBV10-1; j_gene: TRBJ2-3; CDR3aa: CASSSSGTGPTDTQYF
abundance: .; v_gene: TRBV29-1; j_gene: TRBJ2-3; CDR3aa: CSVEVPQGDSTDTQYF
abundance: .; v_gene: TRBV9; j_gene: TRBJ2-7; CDR3aa: CASSPRSSYEQYF
abundance: .; v_gene: TRBV11-2; j_gene: TRBJ2-2; CDR3aa: CASSSIYKTGELFF
abundance: .; v_gene: TRBV12-3/TRBV12-4; j_gene: TRBJ1-5; CDR3aa: CASNGHFNQPQHF
abundance: .; v_gene: TRBV5-1; j_gene: TRBJ2-7; CDR3aa: CASSVGEGDLYEQYF
abundance: many; v_gene: TRBV6-1; j_gene: TRBJ2-1; CDR3aa: CASSSDRGVGNEQFF
abundance: many; v_gene: TRBV4-1; j_gene: TRBJ1-4; CDR3aa: CASSQEATNEKLFF
abundance: many; v_gene: TRBV2; j_gene: TRBJ1-2; CDR3aa: CASSEEGLYGYTF
abundance: .; v_gene: TRBV6-6; j_gene: TRBJ1-4; CDR3aa: CASSYSHWEKLFF
abundance: few; v_gene: TRBV6-5; j_gene: TRBJ1-5; CDR3aa: CASSSHSTGAANQPQHF
abundance: .; v_gene: TRBV20-1; j_gene: TRBJ1-4; CDR3aa: CSAKIQGAGEKLFF
abundance: many; v_gene: TRBV10-3; j_gene: TRBJ2-7; CDR3aa: CAIRTPQGYEQYF